These T cell receptor beta chains were read from a single sample in a study of CD8 T cells in Susac syndrome. From the immunoSEQ multiplex PCR reads, TCRdb called clonotypes with MiXCR, one entry per CDR3 protein. The sample has about 300,000 distinct CDR3 sequences, about 91% seen once; the top ten hold about 0.17%. Input material: CD8+ T cells from PBMCs. These receptors were taken from a human donor with multiple sclerosis. Both conserved end residues are part of each CDR3. Clone size, where shown, is once, few, many, or a class for clones that have expanded.

v_gene: TRBV6-2/TRBV6-3; abundance: .; CDR3aa: CASRHPGQGRDEQFF
v_gene: TRBV4-1; abundance: .; CDR3aa: CASSQVWRRGQETQYF
v_gene: TRBV30; abundance: .; CDR3aa: CAWTRVGETQYF
v_gene: TRBV5-6; abundance: .; CDR3aa: CASSLTSQGDSMGNEQYF
v_gene: TRBV5-4; abundance: .; CDR3aa: CASSSSDYEADTQYF
v_gene: TRBV7-2; abundance: .; CDR3aa: CASSLVGGTNTDTQYF
v_gene: TRBV4-1; abundance: .; CDR3aa: CASSPGGGGETQYF
v_gene: TRBV5-1; abundance: .; CDR3aa: CASSLAPGGTEAFF
v_gene: TRBV14; abundance: .; CDR3aa: CASSVRGPALEQYF
v_gene: TRBV15; abundance: .; CDR3aa: CATSRDRGMWEFF
v_gene: TRBV11-2; abundance: once; CDR3aa: CASSHSGGVYEQYF
v_gene: TRBV15; abundance: .; CDR3aa: CATSALGGNTEAFF
v_gene: TRBV28; abundance: .; CDR3aa: CASSLRAGEMNTEAFF
v_gene: TRBV20-1; abundance: .; CDR3aa: CSARPRQGGGYTF